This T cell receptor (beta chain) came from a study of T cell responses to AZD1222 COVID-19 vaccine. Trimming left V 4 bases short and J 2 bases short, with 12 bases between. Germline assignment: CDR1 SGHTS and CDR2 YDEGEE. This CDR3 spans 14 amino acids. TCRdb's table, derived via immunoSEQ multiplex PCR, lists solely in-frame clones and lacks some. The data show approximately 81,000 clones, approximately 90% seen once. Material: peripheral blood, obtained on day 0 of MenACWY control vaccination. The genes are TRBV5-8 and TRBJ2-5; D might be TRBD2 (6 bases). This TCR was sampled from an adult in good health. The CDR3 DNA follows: TGTGCCAGCAGCCCACCGGGAGTACAAGAGACCCAGTACTTC. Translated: CASSPPGVQETQYF.